The rows below give T cell receptor beta chains drawn from one sample of a study of early T cells in non-severe SARS-CoV-2 infection. TCRdb passed the 5' RACE reads through MiXCR, listing each CDR3 protein once. The sample records about 55,000 distinct CDR3 sequences, under 15% being singletons. This sample comprised whole blood, obtained at baseline. These TCRs come from an adult who was a healthcare worker with PCR-confirmed SARS-CoV-2 infection or an uninfected control (not recorded which). Each CDR3 is given with its conserved first and last residue. Size tells how often a clone was seen (once, few, many) or the class of an expanded clone, and some rows leave it out.

TRBJ2-3 TRBV28 many CATQAGGQGAADTQYF
TRBJ1-2 TRBV4-2 - CASSQAGGTDYGYTF
TRBJ1-6 TRBV2 few CASMGWQSDNSPLHF
TRBJ1-2 TRBV20-1 - CSARDRVIGYYGYTF
TRBJ2-4 TRBV3-1 - CASSPRAQLAKNIQYF
TRBJ2-2 TRBV10-3 few CATRRPTEPGELFF
TRBJ1-4 TRBV5-1 - CASSPGTGGTNEKLFF
TRBJ2-1 TRBV7-9 few CASSLAATSGRAHNEQFF
TRBJ2-5 TRBV9 - CASSSGLAGTETQYF
TRBJ2-3 TRBV12-3/TRBV12-4 many CASSFSGTSGVADTQYF
TRBJ2-7 TRBV28 - CASRVHRTSYEQYF
TRBJ1-4 TRBV4-1 many CASSQVREKLFF
TRBJ2-2 TRBV10-2 few CASMDRDTGELFF
TRBJ2-2 TRBV7-3 many CASSLMAGEAGELFF
TRBJ2-1 TRBV2 few CASTSGGGINEQFF
TRBJ1-4 TRBV7-9 medium-sized CASSLEGSNEKLFF
TRBJ2-1 TRBV20-1 - CSAGTGGLQFF
TRBJ2-7 TRBV27 few CASSPGPGSSYEQYF
TRBJ2-2 TRBV27 - CASSPSDYGELFF
TRBJ2-1 TRBV5-1 - CASSLAPGGYNEQFF
TRBJ2-2 TRBV5-1 many CASSLYDRRTGELFF
TRBJ1-1 TRBV4-1 - CASSQVAKPGGTEAFF
TRBJ1-6 TRBV20-1 few CSAGGQGHYNSPLHF
TRBJ2-3 TRBV7-9 few CASSFTGTGGLAGKYTDTQYF
TRBJ2-7 TRBV12-3/TRBV12-4 medium-sized CASSFEGVSYEQYF
TRBJ2-7 TRBV7-9 many CASSTRSYEQYF
TRBJ2-2 TRBV20-1 - CSASRADTGELFF
TRBJ2-7 TRBV29-1 many CSVGGVGVREQYF
TRBJ2-3 TRBV6-1 - CASIAGPLVGTQYF
TRBJ2-3 TRBV5-1 few CASSTDRGTIDTQYF
TRBJ2-1 TRBV6-1 few CASSRGRPYYNEQFF
TRBJ2-2 TRBV29-1 once CSVATSANTGELFF
TRBJ2-1 TRBV20-1 few CSSQEAPFNNEQFF
TRBJ2-5 TRBV7-8 few CASSSATSGEQETQYF
TRBJ2-3 TRBV12-3/TRBV12-4 few CASRTSDTDTQYF
TRBJ2-7 TRBV27 few CAREPPLAGGYEQYF
TRBJ2-7 TRBV12-3/TRBV12-4 once CASSGGFNSYEQYF
TRBJ1-6 TRBV10-2 few CASSGQIYNSPLHF
TRBJ2-2 TRBV7-9 many CASSLGQPNTGELFF
TRBJ1-1 TRBV7-3 - CASSRDRQGEAFF
TRBJ2-3 TRBV5-8 - CASSFNRDTQYF
TRBJ1-5 TRBV6-1 few CASSDSYLNQPQHF
TRBJ1-1 TRBV4-1 many CASSQDPTVEAFF
TRBJ2-5 TRBV7-9 many CASSLGVLETQYF
TRBJ1-1 TRBV18 few CASSPPGQENTEAFF
TRBJ2-1 TRBV7-9 - CASSPPGSRRGEQFF
TRBJ1-2 TRBV27 - CASSAGGTLGYGYTF
TRBJ1-2 TRBV2 many CASSRDTYYGYTF
TRBJ2-3 TRBV12-3/TRBV12-4 few CASSLAAVIADTQYF
TRBJ2-1 TRBV2 few CASSPLKGLALYNEQFF
TRBJ1-3 TRBV7-2 once CASSLGVSSGNTIYF
TRBJ2-1 TRBV29-1 few CSVGQAFLGNEQFF
TRBJ2-2 TRBV12-3/TRBV12-4 - CASSPNTGELFF
TRBJ1-3 TRBV7-8 - CASSLGSVREGNTIYF